Presented here are 10 T cell receptor beta chains from one specimen sequenced in a study of blood T cell repertoires in COVID-19. Profiling relied on immunoSEQ multiplex PCR, and the TCRdb table lists in-frame clones only, not all of them. The sample yields nearly 300,000 clones, roughly 91% seen once. Sequenced: PBMCs or T cells enriched from blood (not recorded which). The receptors shown here come from a woman in her fifties or sixties who had been exposed to COVID-19.

The chain carries TRBV19 and TRBJ1-6; 7 bases align to TRBD1. J gave up 4 bases and V 5 bases, and 2 bases lay outside the gene matches. CDR1 is LNHDA and CDR2 is SQIVND in the germline V gene (reference sequence). The length of the CDR3 is 14 residues. The CDR3 nucleotides are TGTGCCAGTAGTTGGGGACAGTATAATTCACCCCTCCACTTT. Its translation: CASSWGQYNSPLHF.

CDR3 nucleotides: TGCGCCAGCGGATTGACAGGCCCTGGAAACACCATATATTTT. Translation: CASGLTGPGNTIYF. The chain links TRBV5-1 to TRBJ1-3, with D possibly matching TRBD1 (6 bases). The CDR3 spans 14 residues. V lost 7 bases, J lost 2 bases, and 13 bases lay in between. CDR1 is SGHRS and CDR2 is YFSETQ in the germline V gene.

This clone was recorded once. This rearrangement joins TRBV3-1 (or the pseudogene TRBV3-2) to TRBJ1-5; D is possibly TRBD1 (5 bases). Trimming removed 2 bases at V and 1 base at J, with 9 bases between. This CDR3 comprises 15 residues. Germline-derived CDR1 and CDR2 are LGHDT and YNNKEL (reference sequence). CDR3 DNA: TGTGCCAGCAGCCAAACCGGGGGAAGCAATCAGCCCCAGCATTTT. This encodes CASSQTGGSNQPQHF.

The chain recombines TRBV5-1 with TRBJ2-3; 12 bases line up with TRBD2. Germline values: CDR1 SGHRS, CDR2 YFSETQ. With 4 bases clipped from V and 3 bases from J, the junction kept 3 bases outside the gene matches. The CDR3 length is 15 residues. CDR3 DNA: TGCGCCAGCAGCCTAGCGGGGGGGCCGACAGATACGCAGTATTTT. Protein product: CASSLAGGPTDTQYF. Supplemented by reference TRBV5-1 and TRBJ2-3, the full variable domain reads KAGVTQTPRYLIKTRGQQVTLSCSPISGHRSVSWYQQTPGQGLQFLFEYFSETQRNKGNFPGRFSGRQFSNSRSEMNVSTLELGDSALYLCASSLAGGPTDTQYFGPGTRLTVL.

The V gene is TRBV7-6, the J gene TRBJ2-7; D ambiguous. The CDR3 runs 15 residues. Trimming cost V 1 base and J 4 bases, with 14 bases left between them. Per germline, CDR1 SGHVS and CDR2 FNYEAQ. Written as DNA, the CDR3 is TGTGCCAGCAGCTTAGATTCCCGCAGCGTTTACGAGCAGTACTTC. Encoded protein: CASSLDSRSVYEQYF.

The chain recombines TRBV20-1 with TRBJ1-2, with D perhaps TRBD1 (6 bases). The germline V gene has CDR1 DFQATT and CDR2 SNEGSKA (reference sequence). V was pared by 3 bases and J by 0 bases, with 20 bases between. This CDR3 has 17 amino acids. CDR3 in amino acids: CSASIPKGRDTNYGYTF. In DNA form, the CDR3 reads TGCAGTGCTAGTATCCCCAAGGGCAGGGACACTAACTATGGCTACACCTTC.

In its sample, this clone was seen once. V is TRBV19 and J is TRBJ2-2, with D perhaps matching TRBD2 (6 bases). The CDR3 length is 14 residues. Germline V lookup: CDR1 LNHDA, CDR2 SQIVND (reference sequence). Trimming took 4 bases from V and 3 from J, leaving 9 bases between them. This chain's CDR3 is CASSRGLHTGELFF. For the CDR3, the DNA is TGTGCCAGTAGTAGGGGACTCCACACCGGGGAGCTGTTTTTT.

The chain couples TRBV10-3 to TRBJ2-1, with D perhaps matching TRBD1 (6 bases). CDR3 size: 15 residues. V lost 3 bases to trimming and J lost 6 bases, with 15 bases between them. The germline CDR1 and CDR2 sequences are ENHRY and SYGVKD. In DNA form, the CDR3 reads TGTGCCATCAGTGATGACAACAGGGAAGGCAATGAGCAGTTCTTC. It encodes CAISDDNREGNEQFF.

The chain has TRBV6-5 and TRBJ2-2; tentative D call: TRBD1 (6 bases). This CDR3 is 14 amino acids long. V was clipped by 7 bases and J by 5 bases, with 14 bases between them. The germline V gene has CDR1 MNHEY and CDR2 SVGAGI. This CDR3 reads CASTLQGSTGELFF. The CDR3 bases are TGTGCCAGCACTTTACAGGGAAGTACCGGGGAGCTGTTTTTT.

The V gene is TRBV5-1, the J gene TRBJ2-4; D possibly corresponds to TRBD1 (6 bases). Germline V CDR1 and CDR2: SGHRS, YFSETQ. CDR3 length: 15 residues. V shed 4 bases and J shed 3 bases, with 14 bases lying between them. As DNA, the CDR3 is TGCGCCAGCAGCCTAGGCACAGGGTTCAAAAACATTCAGTACTTC. Translated: CASSLGTGFKNIQYF.